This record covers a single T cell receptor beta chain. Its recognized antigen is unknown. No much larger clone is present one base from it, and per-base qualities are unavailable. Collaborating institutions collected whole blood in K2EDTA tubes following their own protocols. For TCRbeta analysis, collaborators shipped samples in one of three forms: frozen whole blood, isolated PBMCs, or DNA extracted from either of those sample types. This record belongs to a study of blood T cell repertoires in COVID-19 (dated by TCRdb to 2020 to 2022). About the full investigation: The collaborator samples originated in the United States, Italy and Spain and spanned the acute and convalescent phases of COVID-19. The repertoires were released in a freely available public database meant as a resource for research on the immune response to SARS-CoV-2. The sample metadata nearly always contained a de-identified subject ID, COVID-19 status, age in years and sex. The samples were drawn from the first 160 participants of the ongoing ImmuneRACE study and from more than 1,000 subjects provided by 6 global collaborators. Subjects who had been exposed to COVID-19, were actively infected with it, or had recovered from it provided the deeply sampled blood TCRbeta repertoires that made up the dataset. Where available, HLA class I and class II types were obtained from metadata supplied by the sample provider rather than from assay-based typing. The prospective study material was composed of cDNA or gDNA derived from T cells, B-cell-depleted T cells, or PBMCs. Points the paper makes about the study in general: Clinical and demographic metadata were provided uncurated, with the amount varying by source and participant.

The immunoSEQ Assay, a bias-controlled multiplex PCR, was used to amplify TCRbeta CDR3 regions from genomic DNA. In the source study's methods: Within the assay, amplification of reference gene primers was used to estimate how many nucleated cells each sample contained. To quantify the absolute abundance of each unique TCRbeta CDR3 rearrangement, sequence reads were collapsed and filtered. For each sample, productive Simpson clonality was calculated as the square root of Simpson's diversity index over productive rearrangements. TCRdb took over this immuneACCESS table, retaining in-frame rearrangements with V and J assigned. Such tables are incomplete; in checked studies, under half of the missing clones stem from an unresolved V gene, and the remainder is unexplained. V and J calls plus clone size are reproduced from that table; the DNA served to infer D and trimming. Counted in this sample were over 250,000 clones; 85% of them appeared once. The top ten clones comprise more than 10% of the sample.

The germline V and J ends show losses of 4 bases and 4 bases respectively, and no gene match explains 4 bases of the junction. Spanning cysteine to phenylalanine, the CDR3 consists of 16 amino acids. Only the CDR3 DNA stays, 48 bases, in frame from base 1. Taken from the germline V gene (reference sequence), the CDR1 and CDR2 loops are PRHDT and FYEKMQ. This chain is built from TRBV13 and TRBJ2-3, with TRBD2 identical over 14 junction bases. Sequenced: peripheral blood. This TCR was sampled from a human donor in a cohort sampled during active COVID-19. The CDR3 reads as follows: CASSSRTSGRSDTQYF. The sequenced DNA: TGTGCCAGCAGCTCCCGGACTAGCGGGAGGTCAGATACGCAGTATTTT.